There are a few counts of the clone carrying this T cell receptor beta chain. Compared with germline, one end of the junction differs, possibly owing to a read error. The CDR3 consists of 15 residues. Germline CDR1 and CDR2: SGHRS and YFSETQ. The data stem from a study of beta chain features in type 1 diabetes. The isolated RNA, all of it, was reverse transcribed, so expressed TCRB transcripts were what got sequenced. Assay used: immunoSEQ multiplex PCR; TCRdb lists only in-frame clones, some missing. The table lists about 340,000 clones, 6.5% to 10% of them singletons. V gene TRBV5-1 combines with J gene TRBJ1-2, with 10 bases matching TRBD1. This receptor was obtained from a woman aged 18-29 years in good health. Material for sequencing was central memory CD4+ T cells from blood. CDR3 sequence: CASSLVKTGGVGYTF. The CDR3 bases are TGTGCCAGCAGCTTGGTCAAGACAGGGGGCGTCGGCTACACCTTC.